These 24 T cell receptor beta chains were sequenced from one sample in a study of blood T cell repertoires in COVID-19. Profiled with immunoSEQ multiplex PCR; TCRdb holds only in-frame clones, not every one. This table has about 240,000 clones, 82% appearing once. Sequenced input: peripheral blood. The receptors were sampled from a woman between 18 and 30 years old with acute or convalescent COVID-19.

The V gene is TRBV7-6, the J gene TRBJ2-5; a possible D gene is TRBD1 (6 bases). Trimming stripped 2 bases from V and 5 bases from J, with 15 bases between. Germline V gives CDR1 SGHVS, CDR2 FNYEAQ. The CDR3 runs to 15 residues. The CDR3 DNA sequence: TGTGCCAGCAGCTTATCACGGACAGTTCGTGAGACCCAGTACTTC. Translation gives CASSLSRTVRETQYF.

This chain connects TRBV7-9 to TRBJ1-4; D may be TRBD1 (5 bases). Germline V gene data show CDR1 as SEHNR and CDR2 as FQNEAQ (reference sequence). V lost 1 base and J lost 3, with 12 bases in between. The CDR3 has 16 residues. The CDR3 here is CASSLEGTLPNEKLFF. The CDR3 DNA reads as TGTGCCAGCAGCTTAGAAGGGACTCTTCCTAATGAAAAACTGTTTTTT. The entire variable domain, with the rest obtained from reference TRBV7-9 and TRBJ1-4, is as follows: DTGVSQNPRHKITKRGQNVTFRCDPISEHNRLYWYRQTLGQGPEFLTYFQNEAQLEKSRLLSDRFSAERPKGSFSTLEIQRTEQGDSAMYLCASSLEGTLPNEKLFFGSGTQLSVL.

The genes are TRBV5-6 and TRBJ2-1; D remains unclear. The CDR3 runs 16 residues. Deletions cut 2 bases from V and 0 bases from J, with 12 bases between. Germline CDR1 is SGHDT and CDR2 is YYEEEE. The DNA for the CDR3 is TGTGCCAGCAGCTTTCAGGTACAAAGCTCCTACAATGAGCAGTTCTTC. It encodes CASSFQVQSSYNEQFF.

This clone was picked up one time. The chain joins TRBV6-5 to TRBJ2-5; D is possibly TRBD1 (6 bases). Trimming shortened V by 6 bases and J by 5 bases, and 13 bases separated the two germline ends. Per the germline V gene, CDR1 is MNHEY and CDR2 is SVGAGI. CDR3 size: 13 residues. In nucleotides, the CDR3 is TGTGCCAGCAGAGCAGGGGTGCGGGAGACCCAGTACTTC. It encodes CASRAGVRETQYF.

This clone has just one count. The V gene is TRBV7-3, the J gene TRBJ1-5, with 7 bases identical to TRBD1. CDR1 SGHTA and CDR2 FQGTGA come from the germline V gene. V shed 7 bases and J 5 bases; nucleotides not matched to a gene: 8. The CDR3 sequence is 14 residues long. The CDR3 region is CASIAGQGDQPQHF. CDR3 coding DNA: TGTGCCAGCATTGCGGGGCAGGGGGATCAGCCCCAGCATTTT.

The CDR3, as DNA: TGTGCCAGCAGCGGCCTAGGTGGCTACACCTTC. Its protein product is CASSGLGGYTF. This chain connects TRBV3-1 (or the pseudogene TRBV3-2) to TRBJ1-2, with unresolved D. V was pared by 5 bases and J by 7 bases, with 8 bases between. The V gene's germline CDR1 is LGHDT and CDR2 YNNKEL (reference sequence). CDR3 length: 11 amino acids.

The rearrangement links TRBV6-6 to TRBJ1-5; D gene ambiguous. The germline gives CDR1 MNHNY, CDR2 SVGAGI (reference sequence). The CDR3 totals 11 residues. V lost 2 bases and J lost 10, with 6 bases in between. The DNA of the CDR3 is TGTGCCAGCAGTTACCCAGGTCCCCAGCATTTT. Translation: CASSYPGPQHF.

The chain couples TRBV5-1 to TRBJ1-1; tentatively, D is TRBD1 (5 bases). The CDR3 has 15 amino acids. Trimming stripped 4 bases from V and 2 bases from J, with 15 bases between. Germline V gives CDR1 SGHRS, CDR2 YFSETQ. CDR3 protein: CASSPQSDSNTEAFF. In DNA, the CDR3 is TGCGCCAGCAGCCCCCAGTCAGACAGTAACACTGAAGCTTTCTTT.

V usage is TRBV4-1 and J usage is TRBJ2-7, with 8 nucleotides matching TRBD1. This CDR3 is built from 18 residues. Germline values: CDR1 MGHRA, CDR2 YSYEKL. The V and J ends lost 0 bases and 9 bases, in that order; junction bases with no gene match: 19. This CDR3 is CASSQDFVGTGGSRGQYF. The CDR3 DNA is TGCGCCAGCAGCCAAGATTTTGTAGGGACAGGTGGATCCCGCGGGCAGTACTTC.

The gene calls are TRBV10-2 and TRBJ2-7, with 9 bases matching TRBD2. In germline, CDR1 is WSHSY, CDR2 SAAADI. Trimming removed 8 bases from V and 6 bases from J; junction bases left unmatched: 11. The CDR3 sequence is 14 residues long. The CDR3 loop reads CASYSSGIGAEQYF. The CDR3 DNA is TGCGCCAGCTATTCTAGCGGGATTGGTGCCGAGCAGTACTTC.

This chain links TRBV2 with TRBJ2-3; weak D call: TRBD1 (7 bases). This CDR3 region has 12 residues. V dropped 10 bases and J dropped 3 bases, with 11 bases sitting between them. Germline V gene lookup returns CDR1 SNHLY and CDR2 FYNNEI. The CDR3 loop is CATQGGTDTQYF. In nucleotides, the CDR3 is TGTGCCACTCAGGGGGGAACAGATACGCAGTATTTT. Variable domain in full (rest from reference TRBV2 and TRBJ2-3): EPEVTQTPSHQVTQMGQEVILRCVPISNHLYFYWYRQILGQKVEFLVSFYNNEISEKSEIFDDQFSVERPDGSNFTLKIRSTKLEDSAMYFCATQGGTDTQYFGPGTRLTVL.

V and J are TRBV30 and TRBJ2-2; the D gene is possibly TRBD2 (5 bases). Germline V gene sequence: CDR1 GTSNPN, CDR2 SVGIG (reference sequence). The V and J ends lost 4 bases and 6 bases respectively, with 9 bases between them. The CDR3 spans 12 residues. The CDR3 DNA reads as TGTGCCTGGACGCTAGCCCCCGGGGAGCTGTTTTTT. It yields the protein CAWTLAPGELFF.

This sequence joins TRBV5-4 and TRBJ2-1; D possibly uses TRBD1 or TRBD2 (5 bases each). The V gene lost 4 bases and the J gene lost 8 bases, with 10 bases spanning the gap. This CDR3 region has 12 residues. The germline V gene has CDR1 SGHNT and CDR2 YYREEE (reference sequence). DNA of the CDR3: TGTGCCAGCAGCCTGGGACGGGATGAGCAGTTCTTC. Translated, it gives CASSLGRDEQFF.

The V gene is TRBV2, the J gene TRBJ2-5; TRBD2 matches 10 bases. J gave up 5 bases and V 5 bases, and 5 bases lay outside the gene matches. The CDR3 sequence is 14 residues long. From germline, CDR1 is SNHLY and CDR2 FYNNEI. CDR3 sequence: CASSHSGRWETQYF. For the CDR3, the DNA is TGTGCCAGCAGTCATAGCGGGAGGTGGGAGACCCAGTACTTC.

The sample holds a few counts of this clone. The chain links TRBV9 to TRBJ2-2; 8 bases match TRBD1. CDR1 is SGDLS and CDR2 is YYNGEE in the germline V gene. V was pared by 3 bases and J by 2 bases, with 6 bases of the junction left unmatched. The CDR3 runs to 16 residues. As DNA, the CDR3 is TGTGCCAGCAGCGCCGGTGGACAGGGCAACACCGGGGAGCTGTTTTTT. Protein: CASSAGGQGNTGELFF.

The chain has TRBV11-2 and TRBJ1-2, with D unclear. CDR3 length equals 14 residues. Trimming cost V 3 bases and J 3 bases, with 11 bases left between them. Germline lookup yields CDR1 SGHAT and CDR2 FQNNGV. The CDR3 region is CASSFGYLDYGYTF. CDR3 DNA: TGTGCCAGCAGCTTCGGGTATTTGGACTATGGCTACACCTTC.

J is TRBJ2-7 and V is TRBV5-1; 10 bases are a match to TRBD1. Germline trimming cut 1 base from V and 0 bases from J; bases unmatched to any gene: 7. The CDR3 is 17 amino acids. CDR1 is SGHRS and CDR2 is YFSETQ in the germline V gene. CDR3 residues: CASSLYWGTGDSYEQYF. CDR3 nucleotides: TGCGCCAGCAGCTTGTATTGGGGGACAGGGGACTCCTACGAGCAGTACTTC.

The chain carries TRBV3-1 (or the pseudogene TRBV3-2) and TRBJ2-2; 11 nucleotides line up with TRBD2. This CDR3 has 20 residues. V shed 1 base and J 3 bases; nucleotides not matched to a gene: 13. CDR1 is LGHDT, CDR2 YNNKEL, per germline (reference sequence). CDR3 sequence: CASSQVGQEALAGDTGELFF. CDR3 DNA: TGTGCCAGCAGCCAAGTTGGACAGGAGGCACTAGCGGGGGACACCGGGGAGCTGTTTTTT.

V is TRBV5-1 and J is TRBJ2-2, with 7 nucleotides matching TRBD1. J gave up 3 bases and V 3 bases, and 11 bases lay outside the gene matches. The CDR3 extends over 17 amino acids. In germline, CDR1 is SGHRS, CDR2 YFSETQ. This CDR3 reads CASSSRTGLRDTGELFF. CDR3 DNA: TGCGCCAGCAGCTCGCGGACAGGCCTTAGGGACACCGGGGAGCTGTTTTTT.

This clone turned up a few times. The CDR3 sequence is CATRQGEVVGYTF. The CDR3 bases are TGTGCCACCCGACAGGGCGAAGTTGTCGGCTACACCTTC. The chain uses TRBV6-5 and TRBJ1-2, with 7 bases aligning to TRBD1. Per germline, CDR1 MNHEY and CDR2 SVGAGI. The V gene end was trimmed by 10 bases and the J gene end by 8 bases; junction bases not matched to a gene: 13. The CDR3 contains 13 residues.

The genes are TRBV19 and TRBJ2-7; D is ambiguous. In germline, CDR1 is LNHDA, CDR2 SQIVND (reference sequence). The CDR3 totals 15 residues. V shed 3 bases and J shed 3 bases, with 15 bases lying between them. CDR3 nucleotide sequence: TGTGCCAGTAGTATTAATTTGAACAGTTACTACGAGCAGTACTTC. This sequence encodes CASSINLNSYYEQYF.

This clone was detected only a few times. The chain is built from TRBV18 and TRBJ2-5; weak D call: TRBD2 (5 bases). The CDR3 length is 18 residues. V lost 3 bases and J lost 5, with 25 bases in between. Germline loops: CDR1 KGHSH, CDR2 LQKENI. CDR3 sequence reads: CASSPLRRTGVKGETQYF. In nucleotides, the CDR3 is TGTGCCAGCTCACCTCTGCGGCGGACTGGGGTGAAAGGGGAGACCCAGTACTTC. Supplemented by reference TRBV18 and TRBJ2-5, the full variable domain reads NAGVMQNPRHLVRRRGQEARLRCSPMKGHSHVYWYRQLPEEGLKFMVYLQKENIIDESGMPKERFSAEFPKEGPSILRIQQVVRGDSAAYFCASSPLRRTGVKGETQYFGPGTRLLVL.

This clone was detected once. This sequence joins TRBV7-2 and TRBJ1-3; 7 bases map to TRBD1. With V trimmed by 3 bases and J by 0 bases, 2 bases remained unmatched. CDR1 is SGHTA, CDR2 FQGNSA, per germline. This CDR3 contains 15 residues. CDR3 in DNA: TGTGCCAGCAGCTTTACAGGGGTCTCTGGAAACACCATATATTTT. Encoded protein: CASSFTGVSGNTIYF. The variable domain in full, with the rest retrieved from reference TRBV7-2 and TRBJ1-3, is GAGVSQSPSNKVTEKGKDVELRCDPISGHTALYWYRQSLGQGLEFLIYFQGNSAPDKSGLPSDRFSAERTGGSVSTLTIQRTQQEDSAVYLCASSFTGVSGNTIYFGEGSWLTVV.

The V call is TRBV4-2, the J call TRBJ1-5, with 7 bases aligning to TRBD1. Germline lookup yields CDR1 LGHNA and CDR2 YNFKEQ. The CDR3 contains 15 residues. V was clipped by 3 bases and J by 2 bases; unmatched bases: 4. The CDR3 here is CASSHDRVGNQPQHF. The CDR3 nucleotides are TGTGCCAGCAGCCACGACAGGGTTGGCAATCAGCCCCAGCATTTT.